This T cell receptor (beta chain) is drawn from a study of CD8+CD57+ T cells in acquired aplastic anemia. This clonotype has at least ten counts. Its antigen is not identified. It was genomic DNA that served as the template for profiling TCR beta VDJ and CDR3. TCRdb analysed the reads with MiXCR anew, one entry per CDR3 protein. The sample has some 290,000 distinct CDR3 sequences; around 60% are singletons. Study-wide results and limits: Patients and controls were not found to differ significantly in CD8+ Simpson's diversity.

Germline CDR1 reads MNHNS; CDR2 reads SASEGT. Trimming stripped 6 bases from V and 4 bases from J, with 9 bases between. This CDR3 comprises 12 residues. The chain carries TRBV6-1 and TRBJ2-5; possibly TRBD2 for D (5 bases). Sequencing was performed on sorted CD4+, CD8+, or CD8+CD57+ T cells (not recorded which) from PBMCs. This TCR derives from a human donor with severe aplastic anemia or a healthy control (not recorded which). The CDR3 DNA sequence: TGTGCCAGCAGAGGAGGTTCAGAGACCCAGTACTTC. Encoded protein: CASRGGSETQYF.